This T cell receptor (beta chain) was sequenced in a study of shared clonotypes between healthy human individuals. The study, taken as a whole, reports: Researchers sampled blood only, noting tissue repertoires likely differ.

Details on this clone: What it binds is unknown. One end of the junction is discordant with germline, which a read error may explain.

There were only Caucasian adults among the donors, and all lived in Nashville, Tennessee. The germline CDR1 and CDR2 sequences are SSHAT and FNYEAQ (reference sequence). This CDR3 has 17 residues. Replicate PCRs were loaded with approximately 300 ng DNA from unsorted PBMC, 29,000 or so T cell genomes. Authors' data handling: ImmunoSEQ output lacked quality scores and full-length reads, limiting matched filtering. Profiled with immunoSEQ multiplex PCR; TCRdb holds only in-frame clones, not every one. V and J calls and clone size are those listed in that table; D and trimming were worked out from the DNA. The table shows about half a million clones, with 70% to 80% occurring only once.

This rearrangement joins TRBV7-7 to TRBJ2-3, with 7 bases identical to TRBD2. The sequencing sample was made of PBMCs. The sequence came from a woman in her forties in good health. Some clones in this sample may be carry-over from other donors' samples. CDR3 sequence reads: CASSLGAGRELGDTQYF. CDR3 sequence (DNA): TGTGCTAGCAGCTTAGGGGCTGGGCGGGAGTTGGGAGATACGCAGTATTTT.